One and the same sample provided the 15 T cell receptor beta chains below, sequenced in a study of blood T cell dynamics during melanoma immunotherapy. The time point was: week 3, after first cycle of checkpoint inhibitor. TCRdb keeps only in-frame clones here, not all; method: immunoSEQ multiplex PCR. The table records about 10,000 clones, 75% to 85% of them present only once. The specimen was blood, collected from a patient treated with checkpoint blockade. The receptors stem from a human donor with melanoma.

The chain carries TRBV4-1 and TRBJ2-2; TRBD1 aligns across 11 bases. V lost 4 bases and J lost 6; bases outside the gene matches: 10. Germline V lookup: CDR1 MGHRA, CDR2 YSYEKL. The length of the CDR3 is 17 residues. The CDR3 DNA follows: TGCGCCAGCAGCCTCCAACCGGGACAGGGGGATTCCGGGGAGCTGTTTTTT. This encodes CASSLQPGQGDSGELFF.

The gene calls are TRBV2 and TRBJ1-6, with 7 bases fitting TRBD1. The CDR3 extends over 14 amino acids. With V trimmed by 6 bases and J by 6 bases, 5 bases remained unmatched. Germline assignment: CDR1 SNHLY and CDR2 FYNNEI. The DNA of the CDR3 is TGTGCCAGCAGGGTGACAGGGTCTAATTCACCCCTCCACTTT. Amino acids: CASRVTGSNSPLHF.

This clone has just one count. The chain uses TRBV6-1 and TRBJ2-1; 11 bases line up with TRBD2. Germline V gene sequence: CDR1 MNHNS, CDR2 SASEGT. J was trimmed by 9 bases and V by 2 bases; bases with no gene match: 6. The CDR3 totals 15 residues. The CDR3 here is CASSERASGRSEQFF. CDR3 bases: TGTGCCAGCAGTGAAAGGGCTAGCGGGAGGAGTGAGCAGTTCTTC.

The chain recombines TRBV2 with TRBJ1-5, with a possible D match to TRBD1 (5 bases). Looked up from germline, CDR1 is SNHLY and CDR2 is FYNNEI. Trimming removed 5 bases from V and 3 bases from J, with 14 bases in between. The CDR3 covers 15 residues. The CDR3: CASSPWGGDNQPQHF. CDR3 nucleotide sequence: TGTGCCAGCAGTCCGTGGGGGGGGGACAATCAGCCCCAGCATTTT. Drawing the rest from reference TRBV2 and TRBJ1-5, the complete variable domain is EPEVTQTPSHQVTQMGQEVILRCVPISNHLYFYWYRQILGQKVEFLVSFYNNEISEKSEIFDDQFSVERPDGSNFTLKIRSTKLEDSAMYFCASSPWGGDNQPQHFGDGTRLSIL.

This clone was seen a handful of times. This chain uses TRBV6-1 with TRBJ2-7, with D unclear. CDR3 size: 14 residues. V lost 3 bases and J 4 bases, leaving 13 bases between the germline ends. Looked up from germline, CDR1 is MNHNS and CDR2 is SASEGT. The CDR3 protein is CASSEAPLYYEQYF. CDR3 in DNA: TGTGCCAGCAGTGAGGCTCCGCTTTATTACGAGCAGTACTTC.

The J gene is TRBJ2-2, the V gene TRBV28, with D unresolved. CDR3 length equals 14 residues. Germline CDR1 MDHEN, CDR2 SYDVKM. V lost 7 bases and J 0 bases, leaving 9 bases between the germline ends. As DNA, the CDR3 is TGTGCCAGCATCTTTTCGGCGAACACCGGGGAGCTGTTTTTT. As protein: CASIFSANTGELFF.

This chain links TRBV28 with TRBJ2-7; D not resolved. Germline CDR1 MDHEN, CDR2 SYDVKM. This CDR3 comprises 11 residues. V dropped 6 bases and J dropped 6 bases, with 9 bases sitting between them. The CDR3 here is CASRETGEQYF. The CDR3 DNA is TGTGCCAGCAGAGAGACGGGCGAGCAGTACTTC.

The chain employs TRBV7-7 and TRBJ2-1; 12 bases are shared with TRBD2. Germline CDR1 reads SSHAT; CDR2 reads FNYEAQ (reference sequence). With 5 bases clipped from V and 9 bases from J, the junction kept 8 bases outside the gene matches. CDR3 length: 15 amino acids. The CDR3 sequence: CASSEEGLAGSEQFF. The DNA of the CDR3 is TGTGCCAGCAGCGAGGAAGGACTAGCGGGGAGTGAGCAGTTCTTC. The full variable domain, its missing parts supplied by reference TRBV7-7 and TRBJ2-1, is GAGVSQSPRYKVTKRGQDVTLRCDPISSHATLYWYQQALGQGPEFLTYFNYEAQPDKSGLPSDRFSAERPEGSISTLTIQRTEQRDSAMYRCASSEEGLAGSEQFFGPGTRLTVL.

The chain carries TRBV2 and TRBJ2-1; D is uncertain. Germline V gives CDR1 SNHLY, CDR2 FYNNEI. This CDR3 comprises 15 residues. The V and J ends lost 8 bases and 7 bases respectively, with 21 bases between them. This CDR3 reads CASLYSPGSVNEQFF. CDR3 in DNA: TGTGCCAGCCTATACTCCCCAGGTTCGGTTAATGAGCAGTTCTTC.

V usage is TRBV7-2 and J usage is TRBJ1-3; the D is unclear. The CDR3 totals 14 residues. Per the germline V gene, CDR1 is SGHTA and CDR2 is FQGNSA. V was trimmed by 1 base and J by 8 bases, leaving 12 bases between them. DNA for the CDR3: TGTGCCAGCAGCTTAGGTGTTGGAGGTTACACCATATATTTT. Encoded protein: CASSLGVGGYTIYF. Drawing the rest from reference TRBV7-2 and TRBJ1-3, the complete variable domain is GAGVSQSPSNKVTEKGKDVELRCDPISGHTALYWYRQSLGQGLEFLIYFQGNSAPDKSGLPSDRFSAERTGGSVSTLTIQRTQQEDSAVYLCASSLGVGGYTIYFGEGSWLTVV.

The J gene is TRBJ2-1, the V gene TRBV19; no reliable D call. V lost 3 bases and J lost 5, with 17 bases in between. The CDR3 extends over 16 amino acids. Germline V gene sequence: CDR1 LNHDA, CDR2 SQIVND (reference sequence). DNA of the CDR3: TGTGCCAGTAGTATGGGTATCTCGGTTTGGAACAATGAGCAGTTCTTC. This translates into CASSMGISVWNNEQFF.

The chain links TRBV18 to TRBJ2-5; D is ambiguous. Germline lookup yields CDR1 KGHSH and CDR2 LQKENI. V was cut by 2 bases and J by 0 bases, with 1 base left in between. The CDR3 is made up of 12 amino acids. As DNA, the CDR3 is TGTGCCAGCTCACCAAACCAAGAGACCCAGTACTTC. This sequence encodes CASSPNQETQYF.

The chain couples TRBV5-1 to TRBJ2-2; 7 bases are a match to TRBD2. Germline V gene sequence: CDR1 SGHRS, CDR2 YFSETQ. With 0 bases clipped from V and 6 bases from J, the junction kept 8 bases outside the gene matches. CDR3 length: 16 amino acids. The CDR3 loop reads CASSLGAGPGAGELFF. Here the CDR3 DNA reads TGCGCCAGCAGCTTGGGAGCGGGGCCTGGGGCCGGGGAGCTGTTTTTT.

The chain carries TRBV28 and TRBJ1-1, with 9 bases matching TRBD1. Germline V gene sequence: CDR1 MDHEN, CDR2 SYDVKM. Trimming removed 5 bases from V and 6 bases from J; junction bases left unmatched: 16. This CDR3 comprises 17 residues. DNA of the CDR3: TGTGCCAGCAGTGAATACAGGGGGCTAGGTGGTAACGCTGAAGCTTTCTTT. Translating gives CASSEYRGLGGNAEAFF.

J is TRBJ1-5 and V is TRBV19; TRBD1 matches at 9 bases. The trim removed 5 bases at V and 3 bases at J, leaving 8 bases unmatched. Germline-derived CDR1 and CDR2 are LNHDA and SQIVND (reference sequence). This CDR3 is built from 16 residues. This chain's CDR3 is CASSSADRGLNQPQHF. DNA of the CDR3: TGTGCCAGTAGTTCCGCGGACAGGGGCCTCAATCAGCCCCAGCATTTT.